Below are 20 T cell receptor beta chains sequenced from a single sample in a study of control samples from healthy donors and cancer patients. Some clones are missing from TCRdb's copy, which holds only in-frame ones; the method was immunoSEQ multiplex PCR. The sample contains approximately 20,000 clones, roughly 84% of which appear only once. Specimen: PBMCs. These receptors were obtained from a woman in her 70s with colorectal cancer.

This clone was seen once. This chain connects TRBV7-9 to TRBJ1-2, with 8 bases identical to TRBD1. V lost 6 bases to trimming and J lost 4 bases; unmatched junction nucleotides: 4. Germline CDR1 and CDR2: SEHNR and FQNEAQ (reference sequence). The CDR3 has 13 amino acids. CDR3 DNA sequence: TGTGCCAGCAGGCCGGGACAGGCCTATGGCTACACCTTC. It yields the protein CASRPGQAYGYTF.

J is TRBJ1-2 and V is TRBV6-7; 9 positions match TRBD1. TRBV6-7 is an ORF for which the function is uncertain. This CDR3 is 12 amino acids long. With 8 bases clipped from V and 7 bases from J, the junction kept 5 bases outside the gene matches. This CDR3 reads CASLRDRVGYTF. CDR3 sequence (DNA): TGTGCCAGCCTCCGGGACAGGGTTGGCTACACCTTC.

This chain links TRBV7-8 with TRBJ1-1, with D uncertain. V was clipped by 5 bases and J by 5 bases, with 15 bases between them. The CDR3 runs to 14 residues. Germline V gene lookup returns CDR1 SGHVS and CDR2 FQNEAQ. The CDR3 loop is CASSVPGSRTEAFF. CDR3 nucleotides: TGTGCCAGCAGCGTGCCCGGGTCGAGAACTGAAGCTTTCTTT.

The chain employs TRBV12-3 or TRBV12-4 and TRBJ2-5; the D gene is possibly TRBD1 (5 bases). The CDR3 has 11 residues. The germline V and J ends were trimmed by 4 bases and 9 bases, with 9 bases remaining between them. The CDR3 sequence: CASSSKGAQYF. CDR3 DNA: TGTGCCAGCAGTTCGAAAGGGGCCCAGTACTTC.

V gene TRBV9 combines with J gene TRBJ2-5; a possible D gene is TRBD2 (6 bases). V lost 4 bases, J lost 5 bases, and 9 bases lay in between. CDR3 length: 12 residues. Germline V lookup: CDR1 SGDLS, CDR2 YYNGEE. CDR3 nucleotides: TGTGCCAGCAGCCCTGGGGGGGAGACCCAGTACTTC. This translates into CASSPGGETQYF.

The chain links TRBV7-2 to TRBJ2-5; D is possibly TRBD1 (6 bases). The V end lost 2 bases, the J end lost 4 bases, and 8 bases lay between the germline ends. Germline CDR1 reads SGHTA; CDR2 reads FQGNSA. This CDR3 comprises 13 residues. The CDR3 sequence: CASSLQGIETQYF. DNA of the CDR3: TGTGCCAGCAGCTTACAGGGGATAGAGACCCAGTACTTC.

The genes are TRBV13 and TRBJ2-5; TRBD2 agrees at 7 bases. This CDR3 contains 17 residues. Germline loops: CDR1 PRHDT, CDR2 FYEKMQ (reference sequence). Losses at the gene ends were 5 bases for V and 5 bases for J; bases not matched to a gene: 17. CDR3 region: CASSPPRGEGPGETQYF. CDR3 nucleotides: TGTGCCAGCAGCCCCCCGCGCGGGGAGGGCCCAGGGGAGACCCAGTACTTC. The variable domain in full, with the rest retrieved from reference TRBV13 and TRBJ2-5, is AAGVIQSPRHLIKEKRETATLKCYPIPRHDTVYWYQQGPGQDPQFLISFYEKMQSDKGSIPDRFSAQQFSDYHSELNMSSLELGDSALYFCASSPPRGEGPGETQYFGPGTRLLVL.

J is TRBJ1-2 and V is TRBV4-3; tentative D call: TRBD1 (5 bases). CDR3 length: 16 amino acids. Trimming removed 5 bases at V and 5 bases at J, with 21 bases between. Per the germline V gene, CDR1 is LGHNA and CDR2 is YSLEER. CDR3 DNA sequence: TGCGCCAGCAGCTCAGGGACCCCGCAGGGCCTATATGGCTACACCTTC. It translates to CASSSGTPQGLYGYTF.

V and J are TRBV19 and TRBJ2-7, with D tentatively TRBD1 or TRBD2 (5 bases each). The CDR3 extends over 14 amino acids. V gave up 1 base and J gave up 2 bases, with 9 bases separating them. Germline V CDR1 and CDR2: LNHDA, SQIVND (reference sequence). CDR3 sequence (DNA): TGTGCCAGTAGTATAGGGGACGGCCCCTACGAGCAGTACTTC. This sequence encodes CASSIGDGPYEQYF.

This sequence joins TRBV18 and TRBJ2-7; no clear D gene. CDR1 is KGHSH, CDR2 LQKENI, per germline. The length of the CDR3 is 14 residues. Trimming shortened V by 4 bases and J by 2 bases, and 12 bases separated the two germline ends. CDR3 sequence reads: CASSLLANTYEQYF. CDR3 DNA sequence: TGTGCCAGCTCACTCCTGGCCAATACCTACGAGCAGTACTTC.

The J gene is TRBJ1-1, the V gene TRBV2; D perhaps matches TRBD1 (5 bases). Trimming pared 7 bases from V and 1 base from J, leaving 10 bases between. Germline lookup yields CDR1 SNHLY and CDR2 FYNNEI. This CDR3 has 13 amino acids. The CDR3 spells CASTGRGNTEAFF. Here the CDR3 DNA reads TGTGCCAGCACGGGAAGGGGGAACACTGAAGCTTTCTTT.

The rearrangement uses TRBV19 and TRBJ1-6; 9 bases are a match to TRBD1. The CDR3 loop spans 15 amino acids. The germline gives CDR1 LNHDA, CDR2 SQIVND (reference sequence). The J segment lost 6 bases and the V segment lost 6 bases, leaving 6 bases of the junction unmatched. CDR3 sequence reads: CASRRQGGSNSPLHF. The CDR3 nucleotides are TGTGCCAGTAGGCGACAGGGGGGGAGTAATTCACCCCTCCACTTT.

The V call is TRBV15, the J call TRBJ1-5; D may be TRBD1 (5 bases). Germline values: CDR1 LNHNV, CDR2 YYDKDF (reference sequence). The CDR3 covers 14 residues. The V end lost 4 bases, the J end lost 3 bases, and 10 bases lay between the germline ends. The CDR3: CATSTGTANQPQHF. The CDR3, as DNA: TGTGCCACCAGCACTGGGACTGCCAATCAGCCCCAGCATTTT.

The rearrangement joins TRBV30 to TRBJ1-5; D is unresolved. Germline loops: CDR1 GTSNPN, CDR2 SVGIG (reference sequence). V was clipped by 1 base and J by 0 bases, with 13 bases between them. This CDR3 is 16 amino acids long. CDR3 nucleotides: TGTGCCTGGAGTGCCCGGGCTCTTTATAGCAATCAGCCCCAGCATTTT. This translates into CAWSARALYSNQPQHF.

V gene TRBV4-3 combines with J gene TRBJ2-3; TRBD2 matches 13 bases. V lost 1 base, J lost 3 bases, and 7 bases stayed unmatched. Germline V CDR1 and CDR2: LGHNA, YSLEER. This CDR3 comprises 18 residues. In DNA form, the CDR3 reads TGCGCCAGCAGCCAAGTCCGAGGGACTAGCGGGAATACAGATACGCAGTATTTT. Its protein is CASSQVRGTSGNTDTQYF.

DNA for the CDR3: TGTGCCAGCAGCTTAGCGTCAGGGAGGGTTCACTATGGCTACACCTTC. As protein: CASSLASGRVHYGYTF. The J gene is TRBJ1-2, the V gene TRBV7-8; weak D call: TRBD1 (5 bases). The CDR3 consists of 16 residues. V was clipped by 0 bases and J by 3 bases, with 14 bases between them. Germline CDR1 is SGHVS and CDR2 is FQNEAQ.

J is TRBJ2-2 and V is TRBV24-1; perhaps D is TRBD1 or TRBD2 (6 bases each). Germline CDR1 and CDR2: KGHDR and SFDVKD. Between the trimmed V and J ends, which lost 2 bases and 0 bases, there was a span of 9 bases. The CDR3 totals 16 residues. CDR3 in DNA: TGTGCCACCAGTGATTGGAGGGGGTCGAACACCGGGGAGCTGTTTTTT. Residues: CATSDWRGSNTGELFF.

The chain couples TRBV7-2 to TRBJ1-2, with D unresolved. From germline, CDR1 is SGHTA and CDR2 FQGNSA. V was shortened by 0 bases and J by 4 bases, with 9 bases between the two germline ends. This CDR3 contains 14 residues. The DNA for the CDR3 is TGTGCCAGCAGCTTAGCGCCAGGCCCCTATGGCTACACCTTC. Translation: CASSLAPGPYGYTF.

The chain is built from TRBV5-1 and TRBJ2-2, with TRBD2 as a possible D gene (5 bases). The V gene's germline CDR1 is SGHRS and CDR2 YFSETQ. There are 15 residues in the CDR3. V was trimmed by 4 bases and J by 7 bases, leaving 17 bases between them. The CDR3 region has the DNA TGCGCCAGCAGCGCCGAAGCGGCAGAGGGCGGGGAGCTGTTTTTT. This gives the protein CASSAEAAEGGELFF.

V and J are TRBV7-9 and TRBJ1-5; unclear D gene. The CDR3 has 13 amino acids. Germline V gene data show CDR1 as SEHNR and CDR2 as FQNEAQ (reference sequence). Trimming shortened V by 5 bases and J by 1 base, and 6 bases separated the two germline ends. CDR3 nucleotides: TGTGCCAGCAGCCCGGACAGCAATCAGCCCCAGCATTTT. The encoded protein is CASSPDSNQPQHF.